A selection of T cell receptor beta chains follows, all from one sample in a study of blood T cell repertoires in COVID-19. Produced via immunoSEQ multiplex PCR; TCRdb's table is partial and in-frame only. The sample holds under 250,000 clones, over 80% seen once. The sequencing sample was made of peripheral blood. These receptors came from a woman aged 35 to 49 who had recovered from COVID-19. Each CDR3 is given with its conserved first and last residue. D genes are given only for firm matches. Size values are once, few and many counts, or a class for expanded clones, and some rows have none.

size	V	D	J	DNA	CDR3
once	TRBV28	TRBD1	TRBJ1-6	TGTGCCAGCAGTTTAGACAGGGGGCCCTCACCCCTCCACTTT	CASSLDRGPSPLHF
NA	TRBV5-1	TRBD1	TRBJ2-5	TGCGCCAGCAGCTATGGGACAGGGCTGGCCCAAGAGACCCAGTACTTC	CASSYGTGLAQETQYF
NA	TRBV5-1	TRBD2	TRBJ2-5	TGCGCCAGCGCGACTAGCGGGGGGGCCCAAGAGACCCAGTACTTC	CASATSGGAQETQYF
NA	TRBV9	TRBD1	TRBJ2-3	TGTGCCAGCAGCCCCCGGCCCCCGGGACAGGGACCCCTCACGGATACGCAGTATTTT	CASSPRPPGQGPLTDTQYF
NA	TRBV5-4	TRBD2	TRBJ2-7	TGTGCCAGCAGCCGGGGGGACTCCTACGAGCAGTACTTC	CASSRGDSYEQYF
NA	TRBV6-6	TRBD1	TRBJ2-1	TGTGCCAGCAGTTCTGGGACAGGTAGAAATGAGCAGTTCTTC	CASSSGTGRNEQFF
NA	TRBV5-4	NA	TRBJ1-6	TGTGCCAGCAGCTTGGCGGTGCTGAATTCACCCCTCCACTTT	CASSLAVLNSPLHF
NA	TRBV3-1/TRBV3-2	TRBD1	TRBJ1-4	TGTGCCAGCAGCTTAAGACAGGGAGGCGAAAAACTGTTTTTT	CASSLRQGGEKLFF
NA	TRBV3-1/TRBV3-2	TRBD1	TRBJ1-1	TGTGCCAGCAGCCAAGATCCGGGACAGGGGAGGGAGGCTTTCTTT	CASSQDPGQGREAFF
NA	TRBV5-1	NA	TRBJ1-4	TGCGCCAGCAGCTTGGGGGCAGGGACTAATGAAAAACTGTTTTTT	CASSLGAGTNEKLFF
NA	TRBV19	NA	TRBJ1-5	TGTGCCAGTAGTGTACAGGCAAACAGACCCGATAGCAATCAGCCCCAGCATTTT	CASSVQANRPDSNQPQHF
NA	TRBV29-1	TRBD2	TRBJ2-5	TGCAGCGTTGCGACTAGCTCCGTAAAGACCCAGTACTTC	CSVATSSVKTQYF
NA	TRBV5-4	NA	TRBJ1-6	TGTGCCAGCAGCGTAGGGACTGAGAATTCACCCCTCCACTTT	CASSVGTENSPLHF
NA	TRBV3-1/TRBV3-2	TRBD2	TRBJ2-2	TGTGCCAGCAGCCCGTTGAGCGGGGTAGCTACCGGGGAGCTGTTTTTT	CASSPLSGVATGELFF
NA	TRBV18	NA	TRBJ1-1	TGTGCCAGCTCTGACGGACGGGGTGGTCTGGCTGAAGCTTTCTTT	CASSDGRGGLAEAFF
NA	TRBV28	NA	TRBJ2-4	TGTGCCAGCAGTCCGTATGGACTAGCCAAAAACATTCAGTACTTC	CASSPYGLAKNIQYF
NA	TRBV5-1	TRBD1	TRBJ1-6	TGCGCCAGCAGCGTGGGACAGCAAAATTCACCCCTCCACTTT	CASSVGQQNSPLHF
NA	TRBV3-1/TRBV3-2	TRBD1	TRBJ2-1	TGTGCCAGCAGCCCCCAGGCTACGACAGGGCCCAATGAGCAGTTCTTC	CASSPQATTGPNEQFF
NA	TRBV28	NA	TRBJ1-1	TGTGCCAGCAGTCACCCTGAGGGAGTCCGGTTTGGTTTCTTT	CASSHPEGVRFGFF
NA	TRBV5-1	NA	TRBJ1-4	TGCGCCAGCAGCTACGGACCGGCAGGGTCCAATGAAAAACTGTTTTTT	CASSYGPAGSNEKLFF
NA	TRBV6-1	NA	TRBJ1-1	TGTGCCAGCAGTGAAGCGTCACGGTCGAGGACTGAAGCTTTCTTT	CASSEASRSRTEAFF
NA	TRBV2	TRBD1	TRBJ1-2	TGTGCCAGCGAAAGGGACAGGGGACTCCATGGCTACACCTTC	CASERDRGLHGYTF
NA	TRBV5-4	NA	TRBJ2-6	TGTGCCAGCAGCTTCTCAGGGGCCGGGGCCAACGTCCTGACTTTC	CASSFSGAGANVLTF
NA	TRBV3-1/TRBV3-2	NA	TRBJ1-2	TGTGCCAGCAGCCAAGGATGGCCCGATGGCTACACCTTC	CASSQGWPDGYTF
NA	TRBV19	TRBD1	TRBJ2-7	TGTGCCAGTAGTTTGAGGGACAGCAGTTCCTACGAGCAGTACTTC	CASSLRDSSSYEQYF